A selection of T cell receptor beta chains follows, all from one sample in a study of a mutant IDH1 vaccine in newly diagnosed glioma. The repertoire was sequenced with immunoSEQ multiplex PCR; TCRdb's copy has only in-frame clones and lacks some. The table records more than 50,000 clones, over 70% of them present only once. No antigen has been identified for these receptors. Sequenced material: PBMCs, taken from a glioma patient whose treatment included an IDH1 peptide vaccine. Receptor source: a man aged 45-65 years with glioma. The CDR3 runs from the conserved cysteine through the conserved F or W. The D gene is left open where the match is weak. Clone size appears in some rows only: once, few, many, or a class for an expanded clone.

J gene: TRBJ2-1; D gene: TRBD2; V gene: TRBV10-2; clone size: .; CDR3 DNA: TGCGCCAGCAGGTCCCTAGCGGGGGGTTACAATGAGCAGTTCTTC; CDR3 protein: CASRSLAGGYNEQFF
J gene: TRBJ1-2; D gene: .; V gene: TRBV11-3; clone size: .; CDR3 DNA: TGTGCCAGCAGCCCCCGTGGGGCAGTGCCCCACTATGGCTACACCTTC; CDR3 protein: CASSPRGAVPHYGYTF
J gene: TRBJ2-1; D gene: .; V gene: TRBV15; clone size: .; CDR3 DNA: TGTGCCACCAGCAGAGATGTACTCTTTGAGCAGTTCTTC; CDR3 protein: CATSRDVLFEQFF
J gene: TRBJ2-1; D gene: TRBD2; V gene: TRBV4-1; clone size: .; CDR3 DNA: TGCGCCAGCAGCCAAACCGGGACTAATCCCTACAATGAGCAGTTCTTC; CDR3 protein: CASSQTGTNPYNEQFF
J gene: TRBJ1-5; D gene: .; V gene: TRBV6-5; clone size: .; CDR3 DNA: TGTGCCAGCAGTGCAAAGTATTATAGCAATCAGCCCCAGCATTTT; CDR3 protein: CASSAKYYSNQPQHF
J gene: TRBJ1-6; D gene: .; V gene: TRBV7-9; clone size: .; CDR3 DNA: TGTGCCAGCAGCTTCCCCCAGGCATGGGGAAATTCACCCCTCCACTTT; CDR3 protein: CASSFPQAWGNSPLHF
J gene: TRBJ2-5; D gene: .; V gene: TRBV18; clone size: .; CDR3 DNA: TGTGCCAGCTCACCCGGGTTCGGGGAGACCCAGTACTTC; CDR3 protein: CASSPGFGETQYF
J gene: TRBJ1-5; D gene: .; V gene: TRBV19; clone size: .; CDR3 DNA: TGTGCCAGTACGCGCAGCCGATATAGCAATCAGCCCCAGCATTTT; CDR3 protein: CASTRSRYSNQPQHF
J gene: TRBJ1-3; D gene: .; V gene: TRBV19; clone size: medium-sized; CDR3 DNA: TGTGCCAGTAGTATAGGTGGAAACACCATATATTTT; CDR3 protein: CASSIGGNTIYF
J gene: TRBJ2-5; D gene: .; V gene: TRBV9; clone size: .; CDR3 DNA: TGTGCCAGCAGCGTAGCTGGCTACATCCCTACAGAGACCCAGTACTTC; CDR3 protein: CASSVAGYIPTETQYF
J gene: TRBJ1-1; D gene: .; V gene: TRBV5-6; clone size: .; CDR3 DNA: TGTGCCAGCAGCTCTAGAATGAACACTGAAGCTTTCTTT; CDR3 protein: CASSSRMNTEAFF